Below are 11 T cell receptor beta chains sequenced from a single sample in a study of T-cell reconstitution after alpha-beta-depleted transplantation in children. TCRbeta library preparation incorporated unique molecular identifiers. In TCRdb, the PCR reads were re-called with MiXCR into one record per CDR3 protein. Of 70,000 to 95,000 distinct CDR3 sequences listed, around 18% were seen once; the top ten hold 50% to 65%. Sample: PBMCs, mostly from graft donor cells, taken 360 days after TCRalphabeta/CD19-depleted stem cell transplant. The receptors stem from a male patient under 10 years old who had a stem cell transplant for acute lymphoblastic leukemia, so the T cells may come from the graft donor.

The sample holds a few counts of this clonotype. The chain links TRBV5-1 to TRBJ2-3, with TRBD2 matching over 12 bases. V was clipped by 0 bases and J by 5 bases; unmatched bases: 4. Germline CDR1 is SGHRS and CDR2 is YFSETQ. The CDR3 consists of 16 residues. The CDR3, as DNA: TGCGCCAGCAGCTTGGGACTAGCGGGAGTAAAAGATACGCAGTATTTT. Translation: CASSLGLAGVKDTQYF. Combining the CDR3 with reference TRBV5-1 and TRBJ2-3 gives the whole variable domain KAGVTQTPRYLIKTRGQQVTLSCSPISGHRSVSWYQQTPGQGLQFLFEYFSETQRNKGNFPGRFSGRQFSNSRSEMNVSTLELGDSALYLCASSLGLAGVKDTQYFGPGTRLTVL.

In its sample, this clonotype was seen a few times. CDR3 in amino acids: CSVETYSFWTDSYEQYF. As DNA, the CDR3 is TGCAGCGTTGAAACCTACTCCTTTTGGACGGACTCCTACGAGCAGTACTTC. The J gene is TRBJ2-7, the V gene TRBV29-1; D not resolved. V shed 2 bases and J shed 0 bases, with 20 bases lying between them. The CDR3 length is 17 residues. Per the germline V gene, CDR1 is SQVTM and CDR2 is ANQGSEA.

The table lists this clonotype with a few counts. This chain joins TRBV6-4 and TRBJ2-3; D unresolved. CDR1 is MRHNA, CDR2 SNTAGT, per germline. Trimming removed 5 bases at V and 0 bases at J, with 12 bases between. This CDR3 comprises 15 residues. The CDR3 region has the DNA TGTGCCAGCAGTACCTCTAGAGGAAGCACAGATACGCAGTATTTT. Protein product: CASSTSRGSTDTQYF.

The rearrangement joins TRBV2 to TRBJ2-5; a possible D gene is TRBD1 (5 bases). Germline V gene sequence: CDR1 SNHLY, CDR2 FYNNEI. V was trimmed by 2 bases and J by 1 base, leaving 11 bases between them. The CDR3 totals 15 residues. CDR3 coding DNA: TGTGCCAGCAGTGAATCCAGGGCCGCCCAAGAGACCCAGTACTTC. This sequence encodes CASSESRAAQETQYF.

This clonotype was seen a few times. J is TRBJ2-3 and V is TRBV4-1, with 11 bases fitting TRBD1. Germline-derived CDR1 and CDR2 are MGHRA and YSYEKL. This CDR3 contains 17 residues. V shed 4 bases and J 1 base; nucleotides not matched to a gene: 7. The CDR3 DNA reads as TGCGCCAGCAGCCCCGCCCTGGGACAGGGGGGCACAGATACGCAGTATTTT. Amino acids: CASSPALGQGGTDTQYF.

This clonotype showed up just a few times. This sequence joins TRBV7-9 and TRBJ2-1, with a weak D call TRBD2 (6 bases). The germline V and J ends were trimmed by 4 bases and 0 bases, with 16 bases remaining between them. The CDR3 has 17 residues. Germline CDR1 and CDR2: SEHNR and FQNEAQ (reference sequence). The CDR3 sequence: CASSSLWGESSYNEQFF. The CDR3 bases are TGTGCCAGCAGCTCCCTTTGGGGGGAAAGCTCCTACAATGAGCAGTTCTTC.

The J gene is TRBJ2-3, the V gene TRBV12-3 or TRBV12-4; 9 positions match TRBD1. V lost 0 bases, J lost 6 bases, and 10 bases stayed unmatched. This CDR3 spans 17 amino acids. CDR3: CASSLATGTGFDDTQYF. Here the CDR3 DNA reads TGTGCCAGCAGTTTAGCGACCGGGACAGGGTTTGATGATACGCAGTATTTT.

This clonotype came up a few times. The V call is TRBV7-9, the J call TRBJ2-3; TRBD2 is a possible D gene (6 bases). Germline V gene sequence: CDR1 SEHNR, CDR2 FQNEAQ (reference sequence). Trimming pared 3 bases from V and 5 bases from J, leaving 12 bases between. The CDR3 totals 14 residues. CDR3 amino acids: CASSFRESQDTQYF. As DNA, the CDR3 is TGTGCCAGCAGCTTCCGGGAGAGTCAAGATACGCAGTATTTT.

CDR3 sequence (DNA): TGTGCCAGCAGCTTAGACGGCATGAACACTGAAGCTTTCTTT. Its protein product is CASSLDGMNTEAFF. The chain uses TRBV7-9 and TRBJ1-1; D not certain. The ends were cut back, 1 base at V and 0 bases at J, with 6 bases in the middle. Germline CDR1 is SEHNR and CDR2 is FQNEAQ (reference sequence). CDR3 length equals 14 residues. Based on the CDR3 plus reference TRBV7-9 and TRBJ1-1, the full variable domain is DTGVSQNPRHKITKRGQNVTFRCDPISEHNRLYWYRQTLGQGPEFLTYFQNEAQLEKSRLLSDRFSAERPKGSFSTLEIQRTEQGDSAMYLCASSLDGMNTEAFFGQGTRLTVV.

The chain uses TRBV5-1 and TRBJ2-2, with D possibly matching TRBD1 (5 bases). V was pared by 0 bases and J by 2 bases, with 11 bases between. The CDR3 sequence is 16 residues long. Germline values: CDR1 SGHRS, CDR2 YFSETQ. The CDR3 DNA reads TGCGCCAGCAGCTTGGACAGGAGACTTAACACCGGGGAGCTGTTTTTT. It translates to CASSLDRRLNTGELFF.

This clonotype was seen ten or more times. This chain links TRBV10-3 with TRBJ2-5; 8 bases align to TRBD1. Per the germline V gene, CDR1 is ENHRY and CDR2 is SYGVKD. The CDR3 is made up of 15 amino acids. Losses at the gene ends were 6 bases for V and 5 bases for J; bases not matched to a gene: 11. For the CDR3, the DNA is TGTGCCATCAGCCCTCTTCAGGGGGCTGGGGAGACCCAGTACTTC. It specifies CAISPLQGAGETQYF.